This T cell receptor beta chain comes out of a study of Ad26.COV2.S vaccination and SARS-CoV-2 variants. Study summary: Recipients of Ad26.COV2.S got it intramuscularly, once or twice 56 days apart. Study-level findings and limits: From the TCR breadth and depth analyses, total T cell responses may have been underestimated. The breadth of spike-specific CD8+ and CD4+ T cell responses after vaccination was reportedly substantial.

The treatment was: about 20 received Ad26.COV2.S at low or high dose, single or two shots; a few received placebo; per-sample allocation not given. Sampling took place 63 days after the first vaccine or placebo injection. Vaccine was an Ad26 vector expressing Wuhan-strain SARS-CoV-2 spike. Trimming stripped 5 bases from V and 5 bases from J, with 10 bases between. CDR1 is SGHVS and CDR2 is FQNEAQ in the germline V gene. This CDR3 comprises 13 residues. Only in-frame clones appear in the TCRdb table, and some are missing; sequencing was by immunoSEQ multiplex PCR. This table holds fewer than 800,000 clones, around 90% found once. The table lists this clone with many counts. Its cognate antigen is unknown.

This clonotype originated in a person between 18 and 65 years old who received the Ad26.COV2.S COVID-19 vaccine or a placebo. Sequenced here: peripheral blood, sampled in a trial of Ad26.COV2.S vaccine versus placebo. The chain has TRBV7-8 and TRBJ1-5; D gene uncertain. CDR3 in amino acids: CASSGNRHQPQHF. The CDR3 nucleotides are TGTGCCAGCAGCGGGAATCGGCATCAGCCCCAGCATTTT.